The sample holds a few counts of the clone carrying this T cell receptor beta chain. Its target is unknown. The junction departs from the called germline gene at one end, perhaps through a read error. TCRdb independently ran MiXCR on the RT-PCR reads; one entry per CDR3 protein. The table lists about 570,000 distinct CDR3 sequences, 11% of them singletons. The data stem from a study of response to subunit inactivated influenza vaccine. General study findings and limits: The authors put forward the suggestion that each seasonal influenza vaccination may bring in only a limited number of new T cells.

These sequences were also reported in another study, on T cells expressing NK-cell markers. From that second work: 5'RACE template switching with UMIs generated TCR beta cDNA. Cells sorted as CD3+CD56+NKG2C+, CD3+CD56+NKG2C- and CD3+CD56-NKG2C+ T cells supplied the TCR beta repertoires. Six donors carried dominant NKG2C+ clonotypes that made up about 1.0-7.0% of their CD8+ T cells. Among four donors, these clonotypes also ranked first in the CD3+CD56-NKG2C+ fraction.

The clonotype was recovered from a man aged 50 or older who received an inactivated influenza vaccine. This material consisted of PBMCs from blood, taken on the day of vaccination.

CDR3 bases: TGCAGCGTTGCCGCAGGCCCCACTGAGGCTTTCTTT. Translating it yields CSVAAGPTEAFF. The chain is built from TRBV29-1 and TRBJ1-1; D remains unclear. The CDR3 is 12 residues long. Germline V CDR1 and CDR2: SQVTM, ANQGSEA.